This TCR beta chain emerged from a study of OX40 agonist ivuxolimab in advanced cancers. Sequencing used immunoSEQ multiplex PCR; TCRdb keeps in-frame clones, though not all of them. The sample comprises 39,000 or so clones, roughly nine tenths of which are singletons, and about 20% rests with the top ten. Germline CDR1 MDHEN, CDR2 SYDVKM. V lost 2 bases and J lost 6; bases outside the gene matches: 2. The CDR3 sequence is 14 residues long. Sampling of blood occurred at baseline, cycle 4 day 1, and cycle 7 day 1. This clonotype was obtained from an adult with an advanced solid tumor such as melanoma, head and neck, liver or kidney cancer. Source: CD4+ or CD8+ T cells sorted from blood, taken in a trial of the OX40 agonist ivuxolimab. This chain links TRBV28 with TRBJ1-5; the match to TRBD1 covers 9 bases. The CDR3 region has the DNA TGTGCCAGCAGTTTAGGACAGGGGTTTCAGCCCCAGCATTTT. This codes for CASSLGQGFQPQHF.